This T cell receptor beta chain was sequenced in a study of cytomegalovirus exposure and HLA in healthy donors (dated by TCRdb to about 2017). Some background on the complete study: In an earlier analysis of approximately 500 of the donors, 276 Gb of sequence data and approximately 100 million unique TCR beta sequences from about 179 million T cells were reported. The study was designed to test whether signatures of past pathogen exposure could be identified by cataloging public T cell receptors. Donor age, sex, ethnicity and CMV serostatus were compiled alongside the repertoire data. An earlier analysis of approximately 640 of the donors applied high-throughput TCR beta sequencing to assess whether each TCR beta V gene segment acted as functional or pseudogenic. Rather than drawing on any new phenotypic data, the later analysis identified candidate immune exposures from TCR beta sequences and the way those sequences occurred across donors. A later genetic analysis used genome-wide SNP genotypes for about 60% of the 666 donors, treating that subset as a discovery cohort. The number of typed donors differed by locus: about 629-640 for A, B, C, DRB1 and DQB1; 500 to 550 for DQA1; fewer than 610 for DPA1; and some 430 for DPB1. Besides the first cohort of approximately 710 subjects, a separate validation cohort made up of over a hundred different subjects was used. Of the roughly 400 genotyped donors, 81% were placed in the genetic ancestry cluster associated with self-reported Caucasian donors. An early release covering approximately 600 HLA-typed donors comprised around 300 gigabases of sequencing data and around 85 million unique TCR sequences. The study used immunosequencing to profile the T cell repertoires of approximately 640 subjects and linked those repertoires to cytomegalovirus serostatus. High-throughput TCR immunosequencing, statistical association of individual TCRs with disease status, and machine learning were combined to predict cytomegalovirus infection status. HLA typing covered class I and class II loci at four-digit resolution. Roughly five DR-DQ haplotypes were handled as single units for association and clustering, since linkage in the cohort was strong. A later analysis re-examined previously published TCR beta repertoires from roughly 650 donors and added high-resolution HLA genotyping to investigate patterns of TCR occurrence. Every repertoire in the discovery cohort had been generated on one and the same sequencing platform. Among around 400 genotyped donors of the cohort, an average of approximately 240,000 unique TCR beta nucleotide sequences were sequenced per donor, 15% to 20% of them non-productive.

Findings and caveats that apply to the study as a whole: Linkage disequilibrium might explain the correlated functional status among segregating V segments, but an unknown experimental factor could not be excluded. A later genetic analysis associated a missense DCLRE1C variant with V-gene and J-gene trimming of TCR beta chains, and an independent cohort replicated the association. Some IMGT-functional V segments, including TRBV6-2 and TRBV6-3, could not be distinguished by the 87-base-pair reads and were therefore excluded. Sequencing depth was assumed to be roughly uniform across donors in the presence/absence analyses, though that assumption may not hold. Most CMV-associated TCR beta chains appeared to be HLA-restricted in a later analysis, and the HLA associations seemed to be driven largely by CMV exposure. Compared with the approximately 670-donor mean, donors in an Asian-associated ancestry cluster had fewer N-insertions in productive TCRs, according to a later genetic analysis. A further reported finding was that TCR beta sequences accurately predicted the HLA-A and HLA-B alleles for most subjects in the first cohort. Most TCR sequences were observed very rarely across donors, whereas some public TCRs were present in many individuals. In an earlier analysis of under 600 of the donors, most TCR beta V segments were observed in productive rearrangements about 90% or about 30% of the time, broadly matching IMGT annotations. Three of the identified cytomegalovirus-associated TCR beta chains were confirmed in vitro to be specific for cytomegalovirus antigens. Strong co-occurrence of HLA alleles, especially DR and DQ, made assigning TCR associations to individual alleles difficult. Because counts were too low, some 17 rarely observed V segments, including chromosome 9 orphons, were excluded from the earlier analysis of about 500 of the donors. The only immune exposure information available for the cohort was CMV serostatus. Cytomegalovirus status was reported to be diagnosed by the classifier with high specificity and sensitivity in both the original and validation cohorts. In a later analysis, some 17,000 TCR beta sequences were associated with specific HLA alleles at a false discovery rate of 0.05. According to a later analysis, TCR association rates differed among HLA loci, with DRB1 alleles showing the most associated TCRs and HLA-C alleles showing the fewest. The authors suggested that the approach could potentially be generalized to other disease states and immunological phenotypes. HLA typing was unavailable for some donors at each locus, so association tests used only the typed subset. In a later analysis, HLA-associated TCR beta chains showed more clonal expansion and lower generation probabilities than non-associated chains that were equally common. A later analysis reported that several top co-occurrence clusters appeared linked to parvovirus B19, influenza, CMV and Epstein-Barr virus. Only TCR beta chains were sequenced in this cohort, and the absence of alpha or paired-chain data limited detectable features. A total of fewer than 200 TCR beta chains were listed by the study as associated with cytomegalovirus. A cluster of highly shared sequence variants was judged likely to represent a technical artifact of the sequencing pipeline.

Library generation was performed with the immunoSEQ multiplex PCR assay. The multiplex PCR relied on a mix of 60 forward primers for TCR Vbeta segments and 13 reverse primers for TCR Jbeta segments. The CDR3 region of rearranged TCR beta genes was amplified from genomic DNA by a multiplex PCR assay. Amplified TCR beta libraries were sequenced as 87-base-pair reads on the Illumina HiSeq System. As for how the authors treated the data: Across the roughly 600 repertoires, a later analysis counted approximately 75 million unique TCR beta chains, approximately 10 million of which were shared by at least two donors. A nearest-neighbor algorithm error-corrected the raw reads and collapsed the reads into unique sequences, merging closely related sequences to remove PCR and sequencing errors. CDR3 sequences were aligned to IMGT reference sequences to assign V, D and J gene segments. For a sequence to be retained, a match of at least six nucleotides to both a V gene segment and a J gene segment was required. Rearrangements were classified as productive when the CDR3 lacked stop codons and remained in frame with V and J, and all other rearrangements were classified as non-productive. Following IMGT convention, CDR3 was defined as the stretch from the second conserved V-encoded cysteine to the conserved J-encoded phenylalanine. In an earlier analysis of approximately 590 of the donors, sequences lacking an unambiguous match to a single V gene segment were excluded. In an earlier analysis of some 590 of the donors, a V segment was called functional when productive rearrangements were above 56.7%, and segregating when the standard deviation between donors exceeded 5%. A statistical classification framework was built to diagnose cytomegalovirus status from the catalog of TCR beta chain sequences. In a later analysis, V and J genes were assigned by comparing TCR nucleotide sequences against IMGT/GENE-DB human TR gene sequences. Using the TCRdist pipeline, a later analysis assigned CDR3 sequences along with most-parsimonious VDJ recombination scenarios. In a later analysis, each TCR beta chain was defined by its CDR3 amino acid sequence together with its V-gene family, and reads without a unique V-gene family were excluded. A later analysis removed 500 to 600 highly shared, low-generation-probability nucleotide sequences to deal with suspected cross-contamination and a sequencing artifact. A later analysis calculated a clonal expansion index for each public chain from normalized within-repertoire ranks of inferred template counts. In a later analysis, generation probabilities were computed using a VDJ recombination model fitted to out-of-frame rearrangements, and the results were checked against IGoR. A later analysis scored TCR-TCR, TCR-HLA and TCR-CMV co-occurrence with hypergeometric tests, applying a repertoire-size bias correction to TCR pairs. In a later analysis, false discovery rates were estimated by permuting HLA or CMV assignments 20 times. A later analysis grouped co-occurring TCRs with DBSCAN, adding TCRdist sequence similarity when clustering within HLA-allele-positive subsets. Repertoires with fewer than 30,000 or more than 120,000 public chains were left out of co-occurrence clustering, as were about five repertoires with anomalous nucleotide sharing. Sourced from immuneACCESS, this table was stored by TCRdb with only in-frame sequences that have V and J called. A share of the clones is absent; for the studies checked, an unresolved V gene accounts for under half, and the remainder has no known explanation. Clone size and V and J calls were adopted from that table, with D and trimming inferred from the DNA. Across this sample there are around 200,000 clones, with around 78% seen only once. Clones ranked in the top ten supply 1.5% to 2% of the sample.

Comments on this clone: Its antigen has not been determined. One base away there is no much larger clone; base qualities are not given.

The CDR3 spans 13 residues, from the cysteine through the phenylalanine. Of the read, only the CDR3 DNA is kept; its 39 bases are in frame from base 1. V trim: 4 bases; J trim: 3 bases; unmatched bases: 2. CDR1 and CDR2, per the germline V gene, are SQVTM and ANQGSEA. In total, 500 to 700 healthy bone marrow donors made up the cohort. At the time of sampling, every cohort member was nominally healthy, though immune exposures that went unrecorded were likely present. The donor was CMV seronegative and was included in the group of around 320 seronegative cohort members. Each donor provided a peripheral blood sample, and peripheral blood mononuclear cells were used for TCR beta sequencing. The Qiagen DNeasy Blood Extraction Kit was used to extract genomic DNA from the blood cell samples.

The sequence came from a young man in good health and CMV-seronegative. The chain is assembled from TRBV29-1 and TRBJ1-1, and 10 junction bases match TRBD1. Sequences were obtained from PBMCs. The bases are TGCAGCGTTGGGACAGGGGGTTACACTGAAGCTTTCTTT. Protein translation: CSVGTGGYTEAFF. Joined to the reference TRBV29-1 and TRBJ1-1 proteins, this CDR3 gives the full variable domain: SAVISQKPSRDICQRGTSLTIQCQVDSQVTMMFWYRQQPGQSLTLIATANQGSEATYESGFVIDKFPISRPNLTFSTLTVSNMSPEDSSIYLCSVGTGGYTEAFFGQGTRLTVV.